These 19 T cell receptor beta chains were all obtained from the same sample, sequenced in a study of CD8 T cells in Susac syndrome. Roughly 0.45 to 1 ug RNA was reverse transcribed with random hexamers. In TCRdb, the immunoSEQ multiplex PCR reads were re-called with MiXCR into one record per CDR3 protein. This table has around 130,000 distinct CDR3 sequences, about 90% appearing once. The sequencing sample was made of CD8+ T cells from PBMCs. The receptor source for this set is a human donor with multiple sclerosis.

This clonotype was observed a single time. The J gene is TRBJ1-1, the V gene TRBV5-8; no reliable D call. The V end was cut by 4 bases, the J end by 1 base, with 8 bases between. The germline CDR1 and CDR2 sequences are SGHTS and YDEGEE. This CDR3 spans 13 amino acids. The CDR3 DNA reads TGTGCCAGCAGCCCGGCGGCGAACACTGAAGCTTTCTTT. This sequence encodes CASSPAANTEAFF.

This chain uses TRBV4-1 with TRBJ2-7; 8 bases align to TRBD1. The CDR3 consists of 15 residues. Germline V gene data show CDR1 as MGHRA and CDR2 as YSYEKL. V shed 2 bases, J shed 4 bases, and the junction held 7 bases outside the gene matches. This CDR3 reads CASSQLGQEIYEQYF. The CDR3 DNA sequence: TGCGCCAGCAGCCAATTGGGACAGGAGATTTACGAGCAGTACTTC.

The chain is built from TRBV27 and TRBJ2-7; D is tentatively TRBD1 or TRBD2 (5 bases each). Trimming left V 8 bases short and J 6 bases short, with 14 bases between. The germline gives CDR1 MNHEY, CDR2 SMNVEV (reference sequence). CDR3 length equals 12 residues. In DNA, the CDR3 is TGTGCCAGCGCCTTTCGGGGCGGCGAGCAGTACTTC. This encodes CASAFRGGEQYF.

V is TRBV13 and J is TRBJ1-4; D uncertain. CDR3 size: 14 residues. V lost 1 base to trimming and J lost 4 bases, with 7 bases between them. Germline CDR1 and CDR2: PRHDT and FYEKMQ (reference sequence). The CDR3 here is CASSLVGINEKLFF. The CDR3 DNA reads TGTGCCAGCAGCTTAGTAGGGATTAATGAAAAACTGTTTTTT.

The chain has TRBV20-1 and TRBJ2-1; tentatively, D is TRBD2 (6 bases). Trimming cost V 6 bases and J 5 bases, with 20 bases left between them. This CDR3 is 15 amino acids long. Germline CDR1 is DFQATT and CDR2 is SNEGSKA (reference sequence). The CDR3 DNA reads as TGCAGTGCAGTCTCATCGGGAGTCCCCGACAATGAGCAGTTCTTC. Its protein is CSAVSSGVPDNEQFF.

This chain connects TRBV5-1 to TRBJ2-2, with TRBD2 as a possible D gene (6 bases). Germline V CDR1 and CDR2: SGHRS, YFSETQ. The CDR3 sequence is 16 residues long. The germline V and J ends were trimmed by 1 base and 2 bases, with 12 bases remaining between them. CDR3 in amino acids: CASSLSVADNTGELFF. Written as DNA, the CDR3 is TGCGCCAGCAGCTTGTCGGTAGCGGATAACACCGGGGAGCTGTTTTTT.

The chain combines TRBV4-1 with TRBJ1-2; D remains ambiguous. Trimming removed 3 bases at V and 4 bases at J, with 12 bases between. The germline CDR1 and CDR2 sequences are MGHRA and YSYEKL. The CDR3 runs 14 residues. The CDR3 is CASSHDLEVYGYTF. The CDR3 DNA is TGCGCCAGCAGCCACGACTTAGAGGTCTATGGCTACACCTTC.

The chain has TRBV4-1 and TRBJ1-1; 7 bases are a match to TRBD1. This CDR3 spans 14 amino acids. CDR1 is MGHRA and CDR2 is YSYEKL in the germline V gene. J lost 4 bases, V lost 1 base, and 3 bases had no gene match. The CDR3 DNA reads as TGCGCCAGCAGCCAAGTTACAGGGGCCACTGAAGCTTTCTTT. Translating it yields CASSQVTGATEAFF.

This chain connects TRBV20-1 to TRBJ1-1, with D possibly being TRBD1 (5 bases). The CDR3 covers 11 residues. The V end was cut by 3 bases, the J end by 11 bases, with 13 bases between. Germline V gene sequence: CDR1 DFQATT, CDR2 SNEGSKA (reference sequence). This CDR3 reads CSASAGLEAFF. Written as DNA, the CDR3 is TGCAGTGCTAGTGCGGGACTAGAGGCTTTCTTT.

This chain joins TRBV4-1 and TRBJ2-7; 8 bases are a match to TRBD2. V lost 0 bases to trimming and J lost 2 bases; unmatched junction nucleotides: 9. Per germline, CDR1 MGHRA and CDR2 YSYEKL. The CDR3 sequence is 17 residues long. The CDR3 protein is CASSQDRTTSATYEQYF. The CDR3 DNA reads as TGCGCCAGCAGCCAAGATCGTACGACTAGCGCAACCTACGAGCAGTACTTC.

The chain uses TRBV6-2 or TRBV6-3 and TRBJ2-1, with no clear D. CDR3 length: 15 residues. From germline, CDR1 is MNHEY and CDR2 SVGEGT. The germline V and J ends were trimmed by 1 base and 6 bases, with 13 bases remaining between them. The CDR3 reads CASSYLLVGSNEQFF. As DNA, the CDR3 is TGTGCCAGCAGTTACTTACTCGTTGGTAGCAATGAGCAGTTCTTC.

The chain has TRBV29-1 and TRBJ2-7; no reliable D call. V lost 4 bases to trimming and J lost 6 bases, with 13 bases between them. Germline values: CDR1 SQVTM, CDR2 ANQGSEA. This CDR3 comprises 12 residues. The CDR3, as DNA: TGCAGCGTTGGAGCCCAGGCCGGCGAGCAGTACTTC. It is translated as CSVGAQAGEQYF.

The chain employs TRBV12-3 or TRBV12-4 and TRBJ2-3, with D possibly being TRBD1 (6 bases). Trimming shortened V by 3 bases and J by 0 bases, and 7 bases separated the two germline ends. The CDR3 spans 14 residues. In DNA form, the CDR3 reads TGTGCCAGCAGTTTCGGACAGAGCACAGATACGCAGTATTTT. Residues: CASSFGQSTDTQYF.

This clonotype showed up just a few times. The chain is built from TRBV4-2 and TRBJ1-5; D gene unclear. Germline V gene lookup returns CDR1 LGHNA and CDR2 YNFKEQ. V gave up 0 bases and J gave up 6 bases, with 6 bases separating them. The CDR3 has 13 amino acids. The CDR3 DNA reads TGTGCCAGCAGCCAAGAATGGGGTCAGCCCCAGCATTTT. This translates into CASSQEWGQPQHF.

The chain has TRBV20-1 and TRBJ2-7; D uncertain. V was cut by 2 bases and J by 4 bases, with 18 bases left in between. Germline CDR1 is DFQATT and CDR2 is SNEGSKA (reference sequence). CDR3 length equals 15 residues. CDR3 nucleotide sequence: TGCAGTGCTAGAAGTAAAGGACGGACGATATACGAGCAGTACTTC. Protein sequence: CSARSKGRTIYEQYF.

The CDR3 region has the DNA TGTGCCAGCAGCTTGCGGGTTGGCGGGATTGGAGAGACCCAGTACTTC. Its protein product is CASSLRVGGIGETQYF. The chain joins TRBV5-4 to TRBJ2-5; perhaps TRBD2 as D (6 bases). CDR3 length equals 16 residues. Per germline, CDR1 SGHNT and CDR2 YYREEE (reference sequence). V lost 1 base and J 4 bases, leaving 17 bases between the germline ends. Filled out from reference TRBV5-4 and TRBJ2-5, the complete variable domain reads ETGVTQSPTHLIKTRGQQVTLRCSSQSGHNTVSWYQQALGQGPQFIFQYYREEENGRGNFPPRFSGLQFPNYSSELNVNALELDDSALYLCASSLRVGGIGETQYFGPGTRLLVL.

This clonotype occurred a few times. The chain couples TRBV6-1 to TRBJ2-1, with no clear D. V was clipped by 9 bases and J by 3 bases, with 12 bases between them. This CDR3 spans 13 amino acids. Germline CDR1 and CDR2: MNHNS and SASEGT. The CDR3 DNA is TGTGCCAGTTCCCTTGAGAGCTACAATGAGCAGTTCTTC. Amino acid sequence: CASSLESYNEQFF.

The chain carries TRBV25-1 and TRBJ2-5; no clear D. CDR3 length: 11 amino acids. Trimming removed 5 bases at V and 5 bases at J, with 6 bases between. Germline lookup yields CDR1 MGHDK and CDR2 SYGVNS. The CDR3 coding sequence is TGTGCCAGCAGTCACGGGGAGACCCAGTACTTC. It yields the protein CASSHGETQYF.

The CDR3 DNA sequence: TGTGCCAGCCGGGGTCTTAACTATGGCTACACCTTC. It translates to CASRGLNYGYTF. The chain employs TRBV2 and TRBJ1-2; D remains unclear. The CDR3 spans 12 residues. The V gene's germline CDR1 is SNHLY and CDR2 FYNNEI. Trimming stripped 8 bases from V and 1 base from J, with 8 bases between.